Listed below are T cell receptor beta chains from one sample, sequenced in a study of T cell repertoires in cytomegalovirus infection. What these receptors recognize is not known. MiXCR was run by TCRdb on the reads, yielding one entry per CDR3 protein. The data show 450,000 to 650,000 distinct CDR3 sequences, approximately 40% seen once. The sequenced sample was cultured PBMCs, obtained from culture after CMV antigen stimulation. The receptors here all came from a human donor in good health (CMV status not recorded). Some clones in this sample may be carry-over from other donors' samples. Both conserved end residues are part of each CDR3. D genes are given only for firm matches. Size is stated for part of the rows, as once, few or many counts, or as a class when the clone is expanded.

cdr3_nt: TGTGCCAGCAGCTTGGAGGGGACAGGGCCCCCAGATACGCAGTATTTT; cdr3_aa: CASSLEGTGPPDTQYF; d_call: TRBD1; v_call: TRBV5-5; j_call: TRBJ2-3; clone_size: -
cdr3_nt: TGTGCCAGCAGCCGCCTTGGGCATGGTGATACGCAGTATTTT; cdr3_aa: CASSRLGHGDTQYF; d_call: -; v_call: TRBV7-2; j_call: TRBJ2-3; clone_size: few
cdr3_nt: TGTGCCAGCAGCTTGGGCGGGACTAGCGGGAGCTCCTACAATGAGCAGTTCTTC; cdr3_aa: CASSLGGTSGSSYNEQFF; d_call: TRBD2; v_call: TRBV5-4; j_call: TRBJ2-1; clone_size: -
cdr3_nt: TGCGCCAGCAGCTTTACCGGGCGGGTAGATACGCAGTATTTT; cdr3_aa: CASSFTGRVDTQYF; d_call: -; v_call: TRBV5-1; j_call: TRBJ2-3; clone_size: -
cdr3_nt: TGTGCCATCAGTGGGGGACCACTAGCGGGACTCCTCACAGATACGCAGTATTTT; cdr3_aa: CAISGGPLAGLLTDTQYF; d_call: TRBD2; v_call: TRBV10-3; j_call: TRBJ2-3; clone_size: -
cdr3_nt: TGTGCCACCTTTGGGACAGACTCCTACGAGCAGTACTTC; cdr3_aa: CATFGTDSYEQYF; d_call: TRBD1; v_call: TRBV10-3; j_call: TRBJ2-7; clone_size: -
cdr3_nt: TGTGCCAGCAGTCCTCGGGACACTTCTTTCTATGGCTACACCTTC; cdr3_aa: CASSPRDTSFYGYTF; d_call: -; v_call: TRBV3-1; j_call: TRBJ1-2; clone_size: -
cdr3_nt: TGTGCCAGCAGTTTAGAACAGGGGGGGGAAGATAGCAATCAGCCCCAGCATTTT; cdr3_aa: CASSLEQGGEDSNQPQHF; d_call: TRBD1; v_call: TRBV28; j_call: TRBJ1-5; clone_size: -
cdr3_nt: TGTGCCAGCAGCTTGATCCCTAGCGGGAGTGATGAGCAGTTCTTC; cdr3_aa: CASSLIPSGSDEQFF; d_call: TRBD2; v_call: TRBV5-6; j_call: TRBJ2-1; clone_size: few
cdr3_nt: TGTGCCAGCAGTGAAGGGACGCTAAGCACAGATACGCAGTATTTT; cdr3_aa: CASSEGTLSTDTQYF; d_call: -; v_call: TRBV6-1; j_call: TRBJ2-3; clone_size: -